Listed below are T cell receptor beta chains from one sample, sequenced in a study of T cell changes during pregnancy in multiple sclerosis. Clones were sequenced by immunoSEQ multiplex PCR, and TCRdb holds only the in-frame ones, with some missing. Among 37,000 or so clones listed, 80% to 90% were seen once. This specimen was CD4+ T cells from peripheral blood mononuclear cells, taken in the first trimester of pregnancy. All receptors come from a female donor with multiple sclerosis, enrolled in a pregnancy study. Each CDR3 is given with its conserved first and last residue.

CASSTRDRGWEKLFF	TRBJ1-4	TRBV6-1
CASSRRDSHSYEQYF	TRBJ2-7	TRBV21-1
CASRKETGYGYTF	TRBJ1-2	TRBV9
CASSSGTGGLDEQFF	TRBJ2-1	TRBV11-3
CASSPTYTGELFF	TRBJ2-2	TRBV19
CASTRDSRLNEQFF	TRBJ2-1	TRBV2
CASSQTRQGQNTGELFF	TRBJ2-2	TRBV4-2
CASSESGGLAKNIQYF	TRBJ2-4	TRBV10-2
CASSIAGVSYNEQFF	TRBJ2-1	TRBV19
CAWTPDRGRVAKNIQYF	TRBJ2-4	TRBV30
CASSSQVSSGGTDTQYF	TRBJ2-3	TRBV4-3
CAWRIGTSGSFNEQFF	TRBJ2-1	TRBV30
CASSSSGALTYNEQFF	TRBJ2-1	TRBV7-8
CASRATGQGAGEQYF	TRBJ2-7	TRBV19
CASSPQARLAKNIQYF	TRBJ2-4	TRBV23-1
CASTPPGVLEETQYF	TRBJ2-5	TRBV27
CASSLNQEGGTQYF	TRBJ2-3	TRBV7-3
CASSQPDRANTEAFF	TRBJ1-1	TRBV7-2
CASSLVGGGIAFF	TRBJ1-1	TRBV7-9
CASRRTETNTEAFF	TRBJ1-1	TRBV7-6
CASSSGQGGNGYTF	TRBJ1-2	TRBV7-9
CASSRGLAGDWPYNEQFF	TRBJ2-1	TRBV7-6
CSVAEQGSASPLHF	TRBJ1-6	TRBV29-1
CASSHYGTLAKNIQYF	TRBJ2-4	TRBV7-8
CSVEKTAKTQYF	TRBJ2-5	TRBV29-1
CASSIDRGRTGELFF	TRBJ2-2	TRBV19
CASRRRLRDYNEQFF	TRBJ2-1	TRBV28
CASSQILETQYF	TRBJ2-5	TRBV11-2
CASSIGTATNEKLFF	TRBJ1-4	TRBV19
CASSLGGLGSYEQYF	TRBJ2-7	TRBV11-3
CASSFKGPSFYNEQFF	TRBJ2-1	TRBV7-9
CASSHRTGGDTEAFF	TRBJ1-1	TRBV5-8
CASSDSGQETQYF	TRBJ2-5	TRBV6-1
CASSYDVLREPRTQYF	TRBJ2-5	TRBV5-4
CASSVETGNEQFF	TRBJ2-1	TRBV6-4
CASSPLGQSSGNTIYF	TRBJ1-3	TRBV18
CASSQDPGLAVATQYF	TRBJ2-3	TRBV4-3
CASSRRTSGEETQYF	TRBJ2-5	TRBV4-2
CASSPRDRDTDTQYF	TRBJ2-3	TRBV5-1
CASSQDYSQGNYGYTF	TRBJ1-2	TRBV4-3
CASSSGSRGNTEAFF	TRBJ1-1	TRBV7-9
CSARGMGAATNEKLFF	TRBJ1-4	TRBV29-1
CASSPWGQNYGYTF	TRBJ1-2	TRBV27
CASSLSGQYNEQFF	TRBJ2-1	TRBV11-3
CASSYSIRNYGYTF	TRBJ1-2	TRBV6-5
CASSQTGLGTEAFF	TRBJ1-1	TRBV11-3